This is a list of T cell receptor beta chains from one sample in a study of cytomegalovirus exposure and HLA in healthy donors. This table comes from immunoSEQ multiplex PCR, and its TCRdb copy is limited to in-frame clones, with some not included. The profile shows some 180,000 clones, around three quarters of them singletons. The sequenced sample consisted of PBMCs. Every receptor here comes from a man aged 25 to 40 in good health and CMV-seronegative. The CDR3 runs from the conserved cysteine through the conserved F or W. A D gene is named only where the DNA matches it firmly. Rows may omit the clone size; those that give it use once, few, many or a size class.

abundance: NA
v_gene: TRBV6-5
j_gene: TRBJ2-7
d_gene: NA
CDR3aa: CASSYSRVPTAYEQYF
CDR3nt: TGTGCCAGCAGTTACTCGAGGGTCCCCACAGCCTACGAGCAGTACTTC

abundance: NA
v_gene: TRBV6-1
j_gene: TRBJ1-2
d_gene: TRBD1
CDR3aa: CASRTGQKVYGYTF
CDR3nt: TGTGCCAGCAGAACGGGACAGAAAGTCTATGGCTACACCTTC

abundance: few
v_gene: TRBV13
j_gene: TRBJ2-4
d_gene: NA
CDR3aa: CASIRRGAKNIQYF
CDR3nt: TGTGCCAGCATCCGACGGGGAGCCAAAAACATTCAGTACTTC

abundance: NA
v_gene: TRBV28
j_gene: TRBJ2-7
d_gene: NA
CDR3aa: CASSPVRGGYEQYF
CDR3nt: TGTGCCAGCAGCCCCGTGAGGGGGGGATACGAGCAGTACTTC

abundance: NA
v_gene: TRBV29-1
j_gene: TRBJ2-7
d_gene: TRBD1
CDR3aa: CSVEEYRGGYEQYF
CDR3nt: TGCAGCGTTGAAGAGTACAGGGGTGGCTACGAGCAGTACTTC

abundance: few
v_gene: TRBV4-1
j_gene: TRBJ1-5
d_gene: NA
CDR3aa: CASSQDSGPQPQHF
CDR3nt: TGCGCCAGCAGCCAAGATTCAGGGCCTCAGCCCCAGCATTTT

abundance: NA
v_gene: TRBV9
j_gene: TRBJ2-1
d_gene: NA
CDR3aa: CASSVGGGINYNEQFF
CDR3nt: TGTGCCAGCAGCGTAGGGGGCGGGATCAACTACAATGAGCAGTTCTTC

abundance: NA
v_gene: TRBV19
j_gene: TRBJ2-3
d_gene: NA
CDR3aa: CASSMQGSYTDTQYF
CDR3nt: TGTGCCAGTAGTATGCAGGGGTCCTACACAGATACGCAGTATTTT

abundance: NA
v_gene: TRBV18
j_gene: TRBJ2-1
d_gene: NA
CDR3aa: CASSPRDAEQFF
CDR3nt: TGTGCCAGCTCACCGAGGGATGCCGAGCAGTTCTTC

abundance: few
v_gene: TRBV11-2
j_gene: TRBJ2-2
d_gene: TRBD2
CDR3aa: CASTKRLAGANTGELFF
CDR3nt: TGTGCCAGCACTAAACGGCTAGCGGGAGCTAACACCGGGGAGCTGTTTTTT

abundance: NA
v_gene: TRBV11-3
j_gene: TRBJ2-1
d_gene: NA
CDR3aa: CASRLSGYEQFF
CDR3nt: TGTGCCAGCAGACTCAGCGGATACGAGCAGTTCTTC

abundance: NA
v_gene: TRBV2
j_gene: TRBJ2-7
d_gene: TRBD2
CDR3aa: CASEREGSALNEQYF
CDR3nt: TGTGCCAGCGAGCGGGAGGGCAGCGCACTCAACGAGCAGTACTTC

abundance: NA
v_gene: TRBV30
j_gene: TRBJ2-5
d_gene: NA
CDR3aa: CAWRNSKTQYF
CDR3nt: TGTGCCTGGAGGAACAGCAAAACCCAGTACTTC

abundance: NA
v_gene: TRBV18
j_gene: TRBJ1-4
d_gene: TRBD1
CDR3aa: CASSQGQGANEKLFF
CDR3nt: TGTGCCAGCTCACAAGGACAGGGGGCGAATGAAAAACTGTTTTTT

abundance: NA
v_gene: TRBV6-1
j_gene: TRBJ2-1
d_gene: TRBD1
CDR3aa: CASSRTGVVNEQFF
CDR3nt: TGTGCCAGCAGCAGGACAGGGGTTGTAAATGAGCAGTTCTTC

abundance: NA
v_gene: TRBV27
j_gene: TRBJ2-3
d_gene: TRBD2
CDR3aa: CASSFSAGGDTQYF
CDR3nt: TGTGCCAGCAGTTTTAGTGCGGGAGGGGATACGCAGTATTTT

abundance: NA
v_gene: TRBV15
j_gene: TRBJ2-3
d_gene: NA
CDR3aa: CATSSNTDTQYF
CDR3nt: TGTGCCACCAGCAGCAACACAGATACGCAGTATTTT

abundance: once
v_gene: TRBV28
j_gene: TRBJ2-3
d_gene: TRBD1
CDR3aa: CASSYPWGQRLPRTDTQYF
CDR3nt: TGTGCCAGCAGCTACCCTTGGGGACAGAGACTCCCACGCACAGATACGCAGTATTTT

abundance: NA
v_gene: TRBV28
j_gene: TRBJ1-5
d_gene: NA
CDR3aa: CASSPIGSHQPQHF
CDR3nt: TGTGCCAGCAGTCCCATCGGTAGCCATCAGCCCCAGCATTTT

abundance: NA
v_gene: TRBV6-5
j_gene: TRBJ1-1
d_gene: TRBD1
CDR3aa: CASSYSVDRGNTEAFF
CDR3nt: TGTGCCAGCAGTTACTCCGTAGACAGGGGAAACACTGAAGCTTTCTTT

abundance: NA
v_gene: TRBV5-3
j_gene: TRBJ2-2
d_gene: TRBD1
CDR3aa: CARTQDRASTGELFF
CDR3nt: TGTGCCAGAACCCAGGACAGGGCGAGCACCGGGGAGCTGTTTTTT

abundance: NA
v_gene: TRBV7-9
j_gene: TRBJ2-7
d_gene: NA
CDR3aa: CASSLDSDEQYF
CDR3nt: TGTGCCAGCAGCCTCGACAGCGACGAGCAGTACTTC

abundance: NA
v_gene: TRBV5-1
j_gene: TRBJ2-7
d_gene: NA
CDR3aa: CASSTSPPYEQYF
CDR3nt: TGCGCCAGCAGCACATCCCCTCCCTACGAGCAGTACTTC

abundance: NA
v_gene: TRBV7-9
j_gene: TRBJ2-2
d_gene: NA
CDR3aa: CASSLDGRSTRTGELFF
CDR3nt: TGTGCCAGCAGCTTAGACGGTCGGAGTACTCGCACCGGGGAGCTGTTTTTT

abundance: NA
v_gene: TRBV6-1
j_gene: TRBJ2-7
d_gene: TRBD1
CDR3aa: CASSGTPDRVGEQYF
CDR3nt: TGTGCCAGCAGTGGTACCCCGGACAGGGTGGGCGAGCAGTACTTC

abundance: NA
v_gene: TRBV6-1
j_gene: TRBJ2-2
d_gene: NA
CDR3aa: CASSASRGTGELFF
CDR3nt: TGTGCCAGCAGTGCCTCTCGCGGCACCGGGGAGCTGTTTTTT

abundance: few
v_gene: TRBV28
j_gene: TRBJ2-7
d_gene: TRBD1
CDR3aa: CASSPRTGINEQYF
CDR3nt: TGTGCCAGCAGTCCCCGGACAGGGATTAACGAGCAGTACTTC

abundance: NA
v_gene: TRBV7-7
j_gene: TRBJ1-4
d_gene: NA
CDR3aa: CASSLDPGEKLFF
CDR3nt: TGTGCCAGCAGCTTAGATCCGGGGGAAAAACTGTTTTTT

abundance: NA
v_gene: TRBV28
j_gene: TRBJ2-3
d_gene: TRBD2
CDR3aa: CASSPLDPGLGLVTQYF
CDR3nt: TGTGCCAGCAGTCCCCTCGACCCGGGACTAGGGCTTGTTACGCAGTATTTT